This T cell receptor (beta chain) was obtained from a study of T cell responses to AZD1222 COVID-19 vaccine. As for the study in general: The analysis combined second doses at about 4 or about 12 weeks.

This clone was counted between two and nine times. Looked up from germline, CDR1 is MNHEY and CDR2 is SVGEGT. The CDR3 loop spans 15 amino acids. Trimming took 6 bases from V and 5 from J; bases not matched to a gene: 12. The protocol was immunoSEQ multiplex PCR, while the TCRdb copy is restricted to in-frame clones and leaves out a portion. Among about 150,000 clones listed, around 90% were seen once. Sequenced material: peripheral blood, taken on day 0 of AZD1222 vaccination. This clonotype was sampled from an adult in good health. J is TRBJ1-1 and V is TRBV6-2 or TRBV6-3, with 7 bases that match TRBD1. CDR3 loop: CASSDPGTGDTEAFF. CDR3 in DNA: TGTGCCAGCAGCGACCCTGGAACAGGGGATACTGAAGCTTTCTTT.